The present T cell receptor (beta chain) was sequenced within a study of preoperative IRX-2 immunotherapy in early breast cancer (dated by TCRdb to between 2018 and 2021). Libraries came from the immunoSEQ multiplex PCR assay. In TCRdb, the immuneACCESS table is reduced to in-frame sequences with V and J assigned. These tables do not hold every clone; where another copy was compared, an unresolved V gene accounts for under half, and the others remain unexplained. For this sample there are under 15,000 clones; roughly 90% appear just once. The ten biggest clones cover approximately 31% of the sample. Reading the label with the study, this specimen's treatment or condition is: preoperative locoregional IRX-2 cytokine immunotherapy. The samples were obtained from a phase Ib study that tested preoperative, locoregional IRX-2 cytokine immunotherapy meant to prime immune responses. The donors were early-stage breast cancer patients who were given IRX-2 prior to surgery.

On this clone: The antigen it recognizes is unknown. The record has no base qualities; no much larger clone is one base away.

This specimen was taken from a patient treated with IRX-2 immunotherapy. This receptor was taken from a human donor with breast cancer.

The nucleotide sequence reads as follows: TGTGCCAGCAGTGATCCGGGACAGGGACGCACAGATACGCAGTATTTT. Its product reads: CASSDPGQGRTDTQYF. The chain was built from TRBV2 and TRBJ2-3; 9 bases in the junction line up with TRBD1. The germline V and J ends show losses of 3 bases and 1 base respectively, and no gene match explains 5 bases of the junction. The CDR3, cysteine through phenylalanine, is 16 amino acids long. This entry keeps only the CDR3 DNA: 48 bases, framed from base 1. As encoded in the germline V gene, CDR1 is SNHLY while CDR2 is FYNNEI.